This T cell receptor beta chain is from a study of radiation and T cells in renal cell carcinoma. As to time point: blood 4 weeks post-SBRT, at nephrectomy. Documented treatment: 15 Gy SBRT to primary tumor, nephrectomy 4 weeks later. The patient's renal cell carcinoma had clear cell pathology. The study's findings and limits: In blood, top tumor clones expanded by 2 weeks, shrinking by 4.

This CDR3 has 18 residues. J was trimmed by 5 bases and V by 1 base; bases with no gene match: 15. In germline, CDR1 is MGHRA, CDR2 YSYEKL. Assay used: immunoSEQ multiplex PCR; TCRdb lists only in-frame clones, some missing. The table lists 130,000 to 150,000 clones, 75% to 90% of them singletons, with 15% to 20% in the top ten. For this clone: What it binds is not known.

The rearrangement uses TRBV4-1 and TRBJ2-5; 8 positions match TRBD1. The receptor was derived from a woman aged 45-59 years with renal cell carcinoma. Sequenced material: blood, taken from a patient whose treatment included radiotherapy and nephrectomy. In DNA, the CDR3 is TGCGCCAGCAGCCAAGTACTCAACCCCCAGGGGGCGCGGGAGACCCAGTACTTC. Translating it yields CASSQVLNPQGARETQYF.